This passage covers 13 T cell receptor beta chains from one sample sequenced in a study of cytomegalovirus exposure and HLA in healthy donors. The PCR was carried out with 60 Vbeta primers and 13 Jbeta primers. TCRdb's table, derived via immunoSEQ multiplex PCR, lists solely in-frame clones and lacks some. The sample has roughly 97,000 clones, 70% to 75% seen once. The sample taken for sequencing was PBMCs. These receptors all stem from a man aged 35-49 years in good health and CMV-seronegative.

Here the CDR3 DNA reads TGTGCCAGCAGCCGTCCGGGGAGTAATACGCAGTATTTT. This sequence encodes CASSRPGSNTQYF. The V gene is TRBV7-6, the J gene TRBJ2-3, with D possibly being TRBD2 (5 bases). Germline assignment: CDR1 SGHVS and CDR2 FNYEAQ. This CDR3 contains 13 residues. Deletions cut 5 bases from V and 7 bases from J, with 13 bases between.

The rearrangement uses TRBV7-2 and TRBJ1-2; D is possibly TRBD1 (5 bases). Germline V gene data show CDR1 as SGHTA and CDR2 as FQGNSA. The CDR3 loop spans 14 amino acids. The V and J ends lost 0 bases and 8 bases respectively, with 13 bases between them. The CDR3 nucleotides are TGTGCCAGCAGCTTAGCGGAAAGGGGAGGAGGCTACACCTTC. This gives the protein CASSLAERGGGYTF. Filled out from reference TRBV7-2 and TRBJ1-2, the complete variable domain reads GAGVSQSPSNKVTEKGKDVELRCDPISGHTALYWYRQSLGQGLEFLIYFQGNSAPDKSGLPSDRFSAERTGGSVSTLTIQRTQQEDSAVYLCASSLAERGGGYTFGSGTRLTVV.

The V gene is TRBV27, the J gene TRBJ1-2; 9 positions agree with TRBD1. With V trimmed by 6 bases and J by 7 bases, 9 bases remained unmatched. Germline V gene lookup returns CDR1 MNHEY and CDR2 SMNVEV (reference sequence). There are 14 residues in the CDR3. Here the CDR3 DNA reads TGTGCCAGCAGGGAGACAGGGGGAACCGGTGGCTACACCTTC. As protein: CASRETGGTGGYTF.

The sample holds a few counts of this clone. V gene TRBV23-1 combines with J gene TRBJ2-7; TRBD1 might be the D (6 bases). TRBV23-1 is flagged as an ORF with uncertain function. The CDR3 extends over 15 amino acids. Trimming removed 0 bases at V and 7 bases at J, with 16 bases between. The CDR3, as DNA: TGCGCCAGCAGTCAATCTAGAAGCAGCAGGGGAGAGCAGTACTTC. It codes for CASSQSRSSRGEQYF.

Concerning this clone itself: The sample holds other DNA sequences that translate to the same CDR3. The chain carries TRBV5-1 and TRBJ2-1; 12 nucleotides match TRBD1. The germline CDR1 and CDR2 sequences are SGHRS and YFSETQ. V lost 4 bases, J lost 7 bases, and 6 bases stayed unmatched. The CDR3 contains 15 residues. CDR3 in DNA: TGCGCCAGCAGCCTGGGACAGGGGGCACGAAATGAGCAGTTCTTC. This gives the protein CASSLGQGARNEQFF.

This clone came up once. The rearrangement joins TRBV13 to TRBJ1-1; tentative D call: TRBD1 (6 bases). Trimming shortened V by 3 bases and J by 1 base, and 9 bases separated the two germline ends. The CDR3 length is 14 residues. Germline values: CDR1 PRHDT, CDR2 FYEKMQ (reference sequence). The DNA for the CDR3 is TGTGCCAGCAGCTTGGGGGCGGGGAACACTGAAGCTTTCTTT. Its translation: CASSLGAGNTEAFF. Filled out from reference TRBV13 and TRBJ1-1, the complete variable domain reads AAGVIQSPRHLIKEKRETATLKCYPIPRHDTVYWYQQGPGQDPQFLISFYEKMQSDKGSIPDRFSAQQFSDYHSELNMSSLELGDSALYFCASSLGAGNTEAFFGQGTRLTVV.

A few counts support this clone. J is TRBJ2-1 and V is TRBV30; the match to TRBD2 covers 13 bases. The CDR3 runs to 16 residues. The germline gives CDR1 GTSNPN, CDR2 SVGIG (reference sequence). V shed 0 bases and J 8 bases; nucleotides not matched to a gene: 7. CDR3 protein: CAWSVLTSGGRHEQFF. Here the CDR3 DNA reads TGTGCCTGGAGTGTGCTGACTAGCGGGGGGAGACATGAGCAGTTCTTC. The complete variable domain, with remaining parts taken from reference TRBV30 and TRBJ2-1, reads SQTIHQWPATLVQPVGSPLSLECTVEGTSNPNLYWYRQAAGRGLQLLFYSVGIGQISSEVPQNLSASRPQDRQFILSSKKLLLSDSGFYLCAWSVLTSGGRHEQFFGPGTRLTVL.

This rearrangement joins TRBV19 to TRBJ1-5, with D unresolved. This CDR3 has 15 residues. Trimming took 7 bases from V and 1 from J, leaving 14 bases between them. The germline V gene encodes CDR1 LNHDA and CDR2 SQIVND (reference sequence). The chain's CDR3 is CASTSQRGSNQPQHF. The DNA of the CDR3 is TGTGCCAGTACCTCCCAACGGGGAAGCAATCAGCCCCAGCATTTT.

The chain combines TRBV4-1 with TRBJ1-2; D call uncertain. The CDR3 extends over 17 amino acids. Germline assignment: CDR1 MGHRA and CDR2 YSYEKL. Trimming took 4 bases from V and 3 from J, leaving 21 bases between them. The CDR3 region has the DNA TGCGCCAGCAGCCCGCACCCCAAACTCGGTTCCTACTATGGCTACACCTTC. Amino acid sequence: CASSPHPKLGSYYGYTF.

The CDR3 spells CASSRDTRGHEQYF. CDR3 in DNA: TGTGCCAGCAGCCGGGACACCCGAGGCCACGAGCAGTACTTC. This chain connects TRBV7-9 to TRBJ2-7; a weak D match, TRBD1 (6 bases). V lost 5 bases and J 5 bases, leaving 16 bases between the germline ends. CDR1 is SEHNR, CDR2 FQNEAQ, per germline (reference sequence). The CDR3 loop spans 14 amino acids.

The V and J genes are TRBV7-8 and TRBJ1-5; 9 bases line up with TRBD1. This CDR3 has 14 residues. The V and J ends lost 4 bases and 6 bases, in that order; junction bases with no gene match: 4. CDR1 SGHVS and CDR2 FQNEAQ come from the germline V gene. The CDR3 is CASSSYRGLQPQHF. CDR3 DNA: TGTGCCAGCAGCTCGTACAGGGGGCTTCAGCCCCAGCATTTT.

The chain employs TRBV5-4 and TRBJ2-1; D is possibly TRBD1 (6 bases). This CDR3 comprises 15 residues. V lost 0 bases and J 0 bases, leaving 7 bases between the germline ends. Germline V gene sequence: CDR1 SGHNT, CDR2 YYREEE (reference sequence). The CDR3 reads CASSLGGGSYNEQFF. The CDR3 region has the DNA TGTGCCAGCAGCTTGGGAGGGGGCTCCTACAATGAGCAGTTCTTC.

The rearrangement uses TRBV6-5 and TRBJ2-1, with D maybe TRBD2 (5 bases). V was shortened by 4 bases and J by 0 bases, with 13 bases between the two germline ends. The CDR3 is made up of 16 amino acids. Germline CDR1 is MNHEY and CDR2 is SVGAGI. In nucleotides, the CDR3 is TGTGCCAGCAGTTTTGAGCGGAGGAGCTCCTACAATGAGCAGTTCTTC. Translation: CASSFERRSSYNEQFF.